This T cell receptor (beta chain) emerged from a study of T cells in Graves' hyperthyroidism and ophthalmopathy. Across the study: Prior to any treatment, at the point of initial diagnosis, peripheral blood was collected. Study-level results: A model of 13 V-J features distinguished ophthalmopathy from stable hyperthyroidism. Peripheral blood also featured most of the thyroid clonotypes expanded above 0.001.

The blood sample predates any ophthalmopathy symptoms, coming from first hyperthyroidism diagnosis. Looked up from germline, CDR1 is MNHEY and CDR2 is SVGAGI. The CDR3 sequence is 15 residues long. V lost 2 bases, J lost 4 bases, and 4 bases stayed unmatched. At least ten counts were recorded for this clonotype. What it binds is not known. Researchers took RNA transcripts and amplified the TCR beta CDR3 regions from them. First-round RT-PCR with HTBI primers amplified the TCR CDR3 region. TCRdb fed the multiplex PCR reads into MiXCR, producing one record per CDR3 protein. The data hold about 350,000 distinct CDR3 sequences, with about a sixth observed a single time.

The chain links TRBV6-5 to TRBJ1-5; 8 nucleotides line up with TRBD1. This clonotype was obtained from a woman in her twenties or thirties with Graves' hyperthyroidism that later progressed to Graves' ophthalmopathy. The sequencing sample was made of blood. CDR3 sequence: CASSYGQGANQPQHF. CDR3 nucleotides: TGTGCCAGCAGTTACGGGCAGGGGGCGAATCAGCCCCAGCATTTT.